A selection of T cell receptor beta chains follows, all from one sample in a study of blood T cells in healthy people across ages. TCRdb re-called the 5' RACE reads with MiXCR, one entry per CDR3 protein. Seen here are about 930,000 distinct CDR3 sequences, about 29% observed once, and the top ten hold about 10%. The same sample was also used in a study of T cells of mothers and their children.

The sequenced material came from blood. These receptors all come from a woman between 40 and 50 years old in good health. Both conserved end residues are part of each CDR3. The order of the fields is D gene, V gene, clone size, CDR3 length, J gene, CDR3 protein, CDR3 DNA. D genes are given only for firm matches. The size entry is marked missing in some rows and otherwise reads once, few, many or a size class.

D: TRBD1
V: TRBV7-2
size: many
length: 13
J: TRBJ1-2
CDR3: CASSPGTGVSYTF
DNA: TGTGCCAGCAGCCCAGGGACAGGGGTTAGCTACACCTTC

D: .
V: TRBV20-1
size: .
length: 13
J: TRBJ2-5
CDR3: CSATSTWGKTQYF
DNA: TGCAGTGCTACCTCCACCTGGGGGAAGACCCAGTACTTC

D: TRBD1
V: TRBV20-1
size: many
length: 12
J: TRBJ2-7
CDR3: CSALGQTYEQYF
DNA: TGCAGTGCTCTGGGACAGACCTACGAGCAGTACTTC

D: .
V: TRBV19
size: .
length: 16
J: TRBJ1-4
CDR3: CASSISGDGFVEELFF
DNA: TGTGCCAGTAGTATCTCCGGGGACGGCTTCGTCGAGGAACTGTTTTTT

D: .
V: TRBV27
size: few
length: 17
J: TRBJ1-4
CDR3: CASRREVGGATNEKLFF
DNA: TGTGCCAGCAGGAGAGAGGTGGGGGGTGCCACTAATGAAAAACTGTTTTTT

D: .
V: TRBV12-3/TRBV12-4
size: .
length: 12
J: TRBJ1-4
CDR3: CASSLEREKLFF
DNA: TGTGCCAGCAGTCTTGAGAGGGAAAAACTGTTTTTT

D: TRBD1
V: TRBV6-5
size: few
length: 16
J: TRBJ2-1
CDR3: CASSHPGTGGQYEQFF
DNA: TGTGCCAGCAGTCATCCCGGGACAGGGGGCCAGTACGAGCAGTTCTTC

D: .
V: TRBV28
size: many
length: 11
J: TRBJ1-1
CDR3: CASKLNTEAFF
DNA: TGTGCCAGCAAGCTTAACACTGAAGCTTTCTTT

D: TRBD2
V: TRBV28
size: many
length: 17
J: TRBJ2-1
CDR3: CASSVVPSGGGRNEQFF
DNA: TGTGCCAGCAGTGTCGTACCTAGCGGGGGGGGAAGGAATGAGCAGTTCTTC

D: .
V: TRBV7-2
size: .
length: 15
J: TRBJ2-7
CDR3: CASRAASGTEYEQYF
DNA: TGTGCCAGCAGGGCAGCATCAGGGACGGAGTACGAGCAGTACTTC

D: .
V: TRBV5-6
size: .
length: 13
J: TRBJ1-2
CDR3: CASSRTSRGGYTF
DNA: TGTGCCAGCAGCCGGACCTCCCGAGGGGGCTACACCTTC

D: .
V: TRBV10-3
size: few
length: 13
J: TRBJ2-7
CDR3: CVISESRWNEQYF
DNA: TGTGTCATCAGTGAGTCGAGATGGAACGAGCAGTACTTC

D: .
V: TRBV28
size: few
length: 11
J: TRBJ2-4
CDR3: CASSSPGIQYF
DNA: TGTGCCAGCAGTTCCCCAGGGATTCAGTACTTC

D: .
V: TRBV2
size: few
length: 12
J: TRBJ1-2
CDR3: CASNPGRWGYTF
DNA: TGTGCCAGCAATCCAGGCAGGTGGGGCTACACCTTC

D: .
V: TRBV9
size: .
length: 16
J: TRBJ1-4
CDR3: CASSVATGATNEKLFF
DNA: TGTGCCAGCAGCGTAGCTACGGGGGCAACTAATGAAAAACTGTTTTTT

D: .
V: TRBV5-1
size: few
length: 15
J: TRBJ1-2
CDR3: CASSSDPGAAYGYTF
DNA: TGCGCCAGCAGCTCGGACCCCGGGGCAGCTTATGGCTACACCTTC

D: .
V: TRBV7-9
size: .
length: 14
J: TRBJ2-3
CDR3: CASSPTASADTQYF
DNA: TGTGCCAGCAGCCCGACCGCGTCGGCAGATACGCAGTATTTT

D: .
V: TRBV7-3
size: .
length: 14
J: TRBJ2-3
CDR3: CASSPFYSTDTQYF
DNA: TGTGCCAGCAGCCCCTTCTATAGCACAGATACGCAGTATTTT

D: .
V: TRBV28
size: many
length: 13
J: TRBJ2-7
CDR3: CASTFGGLDEQYF
DNA: TGTGCCAGCACCTTCGGGGGTTTGGACGAGCAGTACTTC

D: .
V: TRBV12-3/TRBV12-4
size: .
length: 14
J: TRBJ1-1
CDR3: CASRVAMGNTEAFF
DNA: TGTGCCAGCAGAGTCGCGATGGGGAACACTGAAGCTTTCTTT

D: .
V: TRBV29-1
size: once
length: 15
J: TRBJ1-3
CDR3: CSVAEGTSSGNTIYF
DNA: TGCAGCGTTGCGGAGGGGACCAGCTCTGGAAACACCATATATTTT

D: .
V: TRBV7-2
size: once
length: 15
J: TRBJ1-6
CDR3: CASSIEGVYNSPLHF
DNA: TGTGCCAGCAGCATAGAGGGGGTGTATAATTCACCCCTCCACTTT

D: .
V: TRBV7-2
size: .
length: 16
J: TRBJ1-5
CDR3: CASSLYGGLSNQPQHF
DNA: TGTGCCAGCAGCTTATACGGGGGGCTGAGCAATCAGCCCCAGCATTTT

D: .
V: TRBV6-4
size: few
length: 15
J: TRBJ2-3
CDR3: CASTPEGGPPDTQYF
DNA: TGTGCCAGCACCCCAGAGGGGGGACCTCCAGATACGCAGTATTTT

D: TRBD2
V: TRBV29-1
size: .
length: 16
J: TRBJ2-1
CDR3: CSAEDILGTNYNEQFF
DNA: TGCAGCGCTGAAGATATACTCGGGACTAACTACAATGAGCAGTTCTTC

D: TRBD1
V: TRBV9
size: .
length: 14
J: TRBJ1-1
CDR3: CASSGVGVRGPAFF
DNA: TGTGCCAGCAGTGGCGTAGGGGTCAGGGGGCCAGCTTTCTTT

D: TRBD1
V: TRBV5-1
size: many
length: 16
J: TRBJ2-5
CDR3: CASSFGPTGAQETQYF
DNA: TGCGCCAGCAGCTTCGGACCGACAGGGGCACAAGAGACCCAGTACTTC

D: .
V: TRBV4-3
size: few
length: 15
J: TRBJ1-2
CDR3: CASSQGWAENYGYTF
DNA: TGCGCCAGCAGCCAAGGATGGGCGGAGAACTATGGCTACACCTTC

D: .
V: TRBV12-3/TRBV12-4
size: .
length: 14
J: TRBJ1-2
CDR3: CASSCVRVNYGYTF
DNA: TGTGCCAGCAGTTGTGTAAGGGTGAACTATGGCTACACCTTC

D: TRBD2
V: TRBV6-4
size: .
length: 14
J: TRBJ2-7
CDR3: CASSELSGGDEQYF
DNA: TGTGCCAGCAGTGAACTAAGCGGGGGGGACGAGCAGTACTTC

D: .
V: TRBV20-1
size: many
length: 13
J: TRBJ1-2
CDR3: CSSAEQGGYGYTF
DNA: TGCAGTTCGGCCGAACAGGGTGGCTATGGCTACACCTTC

D: .
V: TRBV12-3/TRBV12-4
size: .
length: 16
J: TRBJ2-1
CDR3: CASSLARLGNCNEQFF
DNA: TGTGCCAGCAGTTTAGCGCGGTTGGGGAACTGCAATGAGCAGTTCTTC

D: .
V: TRBV12-3/TRBV12-4
size: .
length: 13
J: TRBJ2-1
CDR3: CASNWDNYNEQFF
DNA: TGTGCCAGCAACTGGGACAATTACAATGAGCAGTTCTTC

D: .
V: TRBV18
size: .
length: 14
J: TRBJ1-1
CDR3: CASSRAGDSTEAFF
DNA: TGTGCCAGCTCAAGGGCAGGGGATAGCACTGAAGCTTTCTTT

D: .
V: TRBV6-2/TRBV6-3
size: few
length: 16
J: TRBJ2-2
CDR3: CASSYSIQANTGELFF
DNA: TGTGCCAGCAGTTACTCTATTCAGGCGAACACCGGGGAGCTGTTTTTT

D: .
V: TRBV29-1
size: many
length: 14
J: TRBJ2-3
CDR3: CSVTRGIYTDTQYF
DNA: TGCAGCGTGACAAGGGGGATTTACACAGATACGCAGTATTTT

D: .
V: TRBV12-3/TRBV12-4
size: many
length: 15
J: TRBJ1-2
CDR3: CASSLQGASNYGYTF
DNA: TGTGCCAGCAGTTTACAGGGTGCTTCTAACTATGGCTACACCTTC

D: .
V: TRBV2
size: .
length: 16
J: TRBJ2-3
CDR3: CASSVEGQRGTDTQYF
DNA: TGTGCCAGCAGTGTAGAGGGCCAACGGGGCACAGATACGCAGTATTTT

D: .
V: TRBV9
size: once
length: 17
J: TRBJ1-1
CDR3: CASSDLLRAVRSTEAFF
DNA: TGTGCCAGCAGCGACCTTCTCCGGGCGGTACGGAGCACTGAAGCTTTCTTT

D: TRBD1
V: TRBV12-3/TRBV12-4
size: many
length: 14
J: TRBJ2-7
CDR3: CASSLGPGGFEQYF
DNA: TGTGCCAGCAGTTTAGGGCCAGGGGGTTTCGAGCAGTACTTC

D: .
V: TRBV6-5
size: .
length: 15
J: TRBJ1-2
CDR3: CASSYSIGGNYGYTF
DNA: TGTGCCAGCAGTTACTCGATAGGGGGGAACTATGGCTACACCTTC

D: .
V: TRBV20-1
size: .
length: 12
J: TRBJ1-4
CDR3: CSATDGGEKLFF
DNA: TGCAGTGCTACGGATGGGGGTGAAAAACTGTTTTTT

D: .
V: TRBV7-2
size: few
length: 14
J: TRBJ1-6
CDR3: CASSLGFLNSPLHF
DNA: TGTGCCAGCAGCTTAGGGTTCTTAAATTCACCCCTCCACTTT

D: TRBD2
V: TRBV20-1
size: many
length: 16
J: TRBJ2-3
CDR3: CSARPGLAYSTDTQYF
DNA: TGCAGTGCTAGACCCGGACTAGCCTATAGCACAGATACGCAGTATTTT

D: .
V: TRBV6-5
size: few
length: 13
J: TRBJ1-2
CDR3: CASSSTLENGYTF
DNA: TGTGCCAGCAGTTCCACTCTAGAGAATGGCTACACCTTC

D: TRBD2
V: TRBV7-2
size: many
length: 17
J: TRBJ2-4
CDR3: CASSLASGPQRGNIQYF
DNA: TGTGCCAGCAGCTTAGCGTCCGGGCCCCAGCGGGGAAACATTCAGTACTTC

D: TRBD2
V: TRBV7-9
size: many
length: 16
J: TRBJ2-1
CDR3: CASSPGLAGDYNEQFF
DNA: TGTGCCAGCAGCCCGGGACTAGCGGGGGACTACAATGAGCAGTTCTTC

D: .
V: TRBV6-1
size: few
length: 13
J: TRBJ1-2
CDR3: CASTREGVRGYTF
DNA: TGTGCCAGCACCCGGGAAGGAGTTCGTGGCTACACCTTC

D: TRBD1
V: TRBV7-9
size: .
length: 13
J: TRBJ2-1
CDR3: CAVEGTGTNEQFF
DNA: TGTGCCGTAGAGGGGACAGGCACCAATGAGCAGTTCTTC

D: TRBD2
V: TRBV18
size: few
length: 16
J: TRBJ2-1
CDR3: CASSPPQRGPQVEQFF
DNA: TGTGCCAGCTCACCACCTCAGCGGGGGCCTCAGGTTGAGCAGTTCTTC

D: TRBD1
V: TRBV7-3
size: few
length: 15
J: TRBJ1-6
CDR3: CASSLRGQGITPLHF
DNA: TGTGCCAGCAGCTTAAGGGGACAGGGCATAACACCCCTCCACTTT

D: TRBD2
V: TRBV6-5
size: few
length: 15
J: TRBJ2-1
CDR3: CASSYPSGGANEQFF
DNA: TGTGCCAGCAGTTACCCTAGCGGGGGGGCGAATGAGCAGTTCTTC

D: TRBD1
V: TRBV5-1
size: few
length: 14
J: TRBJ2-7
CDR3: CASSCRDSSYEQYF
DNA: TGCGCCAGCAGCTGCCGGGACAGCTCCTACGAGCAGTACTTC

D: TRBD1
V: TRBV5-1
size: many
length: 16
J: TRBJ2-1
CDR3: CASRRDRSSSYNEQFF
DNA: TGCGCCAGCAGACGGGACAGGTCGAGCTCCTACAATGAGCAGTTCTTC

D: TRBD2
V: TRBV7-2
size: .
length: 16
J: TRBJ2-7
CDR3: CASSLRSSGTSYEQYF
DNA: TGTGCCAGCAGCTTAAGGTCTAGCGGGACTTCCTACGAGCAGTACTTC

D: .
V: TRBV29-1
size: few
length: 12
J: TRBJ1-2
CDR3: CSVDDGFYGYTF
DNA: TGCAGCGTTGATGACGGGTTCTATGGCTACACCTTC

D: TRBD1
V: TRBV11-2
size: few
length: 16
J: TRBJ1-2
CDR3: CASSTGTGASNYGYTF
DNA: TGTGCCAGCAGCACCGGGACAGGGGCCTCTAACTATGGCTACACCTTC

D: .
V: TRBV20-1
size: .
length: 15
J: TRBJ1-6
CDR3: CSARDGALVGSPLHF
DNA: TGCAGTGCTAGAGATGGGGCTTTGGTTGGATCACCCCTCCACTTT

D: .
V: TRBV19
size: .
length: 13
J: TRBJ2-5
CDR3: CASSISVQETQYF
DNA: TGTGCCAGTAGTATCTCGGTACAAGAGACCCAGTACTTC